A single sample gave rise to the 7 T cell receptor beta chains below, sequenced in a study of CD8+ T cells in alopecia areata. Extracted RNA was reverse transcribed, and the resulting cDNA served as sequencing template. TCRdb's table, derived via immunoSEQ multiplex PCR, lists solely in-frame clones and lacks some. Of 130,000 to 150,000 clones detected, 51% appear once; the ten largest clones hold approximately 1%. The sample consisted of CD4+ T cells sorted from blood, taken at week 0. These receptors were obtained from a human donor with alopecia areata.

This clone was seen only a few times. This chain connects TRBV1 to TRBJ2-1; TRBD2, the table's D call, lacks a check against the DNA. TRBV1 is listed as a pseudogene. This CDR3 is 12 amino acids long. The chain's CDR3 is CTSSRSHNEQFF. CDR3 in DNA: TGCACCAGCAGCCGAAGCCACAATGAGCAGTTCTTC.

This clone has just a few counts. Here the CDR3 DNA reads TGTGCCAGCAGCTCCCCCAGTGAGAGGGACGAGCAGTACTTC. Residues: CASSSPSERDEQYF. V is TRBV7-6 and J is TRBJ2-7; a possible D gene is TRBD2 (5 bases). Germline CDR1 SGHVS, CDR2 FNYEAQ. V was clipped by 4 bases and J by 5 bases, with 15 bases between them. This CDR3 has 14 amino acids. The variable domain in full, completed from reference TRBV7-6 and TRBJ2-7, reads GAGVSQSPRYKVTKRGQDVALRCDPISGHVSLYWYRQALGQGPEFLTYFNYEAQQDKSGLPNDRFSAERPEGSISTLTIQRTEQRDSAMYRCASSSPSERDEQYFGPGTRLTVT.

V and J are TRBV15 and TRBJ2-1, with D perhaps matching TRBD1 (7 bases). With 7 bases removed from V and 6 bases from J, the gap between germline ends came to 16 bases. Germline-derived CDR1 and CDR2 are LNHNV and YYDKDF (reference sequence). The CDR3 extends over 14 amino acids. CDR3 amino acids: CATTVAGGSNEQFF. The CDR3 region has the DNA TGTGCCACCACCGTTGCAGGGGGGAGCAATGAGCAGTTCTTC.

The chain joins TRBV4-1 to TRBJ2-4; 9 bases agree with TRBD2. The CDR3 totals 14 residues. The trim removed 5 bases at V and 8 bases at J, leaving 7 bases unmatched. CDR1 and CDR2 from the germline V gene are MGHRA and YSYEKL. CDR3 amino acids: CASSKAGGGDIQYF. CDR3 nucleotides: TGCGCCAGCAGCAAAGCGGGAGGAGGAGACATTCAGTACTTC.

The genes are TRBV29-1 and TRBJ1-1, with 7 bases aligning to TRBD1. V was clipped by 7 bases and J by 1 base; unmatched bases: 3. Per germline, CDR1 SQVTM and CDR2 ANQGSEA. The CDR3 has 12 residues. CDR3 sequence: CSAGQENTEAFF. The CDR3 nucleotides are TGCAGCGCAGGACAGGAGAACACTGAAGCTTTCTTT.

This chain connects TRBV29-1 to TRBJ2-7; no reliable D call. Trimming took 6 bases from V and 9 from J, leaving 18 bases between them. The CDR3 spans 12 residues. Per germline, CDR1 SQVTM and CDR2 ANQGSEA. In DNA form, the CDR3 reads TGCAGCGTCGAGAAACAAGGCGGAACGCAGTACTTC. Amino acids: CSVEKQGGTQYF.

The chain combines TRBV7-2 with TRBJ1-1; no definite D call. This CDR3 has 16 amino acids. Germline CDR1 and CDR2: SGHTA and FQGNSA. Trimming cost V 6 bases and J 5 bases, with 22 bases left between them. CDR3 DNA sequence: TGTGCCAGCAGTCACCGGGCCAGTCGCCCGAGGACTGAAGCTTTCTTT. Residues: CASSHRASRPRTEAFF.